This record looks at one T cell receptor beta chain sequence and its context. The antigen is unknown. TCRdb's copy holds only in-frame clones and misses some; the assay was immunoSEQ multiplex PCR. The data show approximately 130,000 clones, approximately 91% seen once. The data stem from a study of T cell responses to AZD1222 COVID-19 vaccine. Looked up from germline, CDR1 is MGHRA and CDR2 is YSYEKL. This CDR3 has 13 amino acids. V lost 0 bases to trimming and J lost 9 bases, with 6 bases between them. The study, taken as a whole, reports: The study identified only six AZD1222 recipients as seropositive at baseline.

Sequencing was performed on peripheral blood, taken on day 0 of AZD1222 vaccination. The chain joins TRBV4-1 to TRBJ1-6, with unresolved D. The source of this sequence is an adult in good health. CDR3 in DNA: TGCGCCAGCAGCCAAGATTTTCTTTCACCCCTCCACTTT. Its protein is CASSQDFLSPLHF.